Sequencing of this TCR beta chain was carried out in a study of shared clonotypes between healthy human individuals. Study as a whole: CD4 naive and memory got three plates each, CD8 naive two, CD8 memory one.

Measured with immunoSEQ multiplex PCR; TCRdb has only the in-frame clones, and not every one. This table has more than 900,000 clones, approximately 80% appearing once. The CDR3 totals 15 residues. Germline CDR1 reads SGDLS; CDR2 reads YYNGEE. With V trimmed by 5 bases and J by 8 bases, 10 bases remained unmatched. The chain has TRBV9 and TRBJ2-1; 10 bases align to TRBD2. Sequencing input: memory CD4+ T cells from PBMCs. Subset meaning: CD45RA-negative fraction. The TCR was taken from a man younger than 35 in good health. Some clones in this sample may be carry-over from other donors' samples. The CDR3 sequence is CASSGSGRAIYEQFF. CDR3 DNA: TGTGCCAGCAGTGGGAGCGGGAGGGCCATCTATGAGCAGTTCTTC. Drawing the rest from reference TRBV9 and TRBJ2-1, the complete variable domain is DSGVTQTPKHLITATGQRVTLRCSPRSGDLSVYWYQQSLDQGLQFLIQYYNGEERAKGNILERFSAQQFPDLHSELNLSSLELGDSALYFCASSGSGRAIYEQFFGPGTRLTVL.